The 30 T cell receptor beta chains reported below all come from one sample, sequenced in a study of identical twins. TCRdb passed the 5' RACE reads through MiXCR, listing each CDR3 protein once. Among 700,000 or so distinct CDR3 sequences, over 8.5% were seen once, and the ten largest hold approximately 0.94%. This same sample was also taken into another study, of yellow fever vaccine responses in identical twins.

Sequencing was done on a sample of PBMCs. The receptors here all came from a young woman in good health.

The chain carries TRBV5-1 and TRBJ2-2, with D unresolved. This CDR3 region has 16 residues. Trimming removed 6 bases from V and 0 bases from J, with 15 bases in between. Germline V CDR1 and CDR2: SGHRS, YFSETQ. This CDR3 reads CASTLGGTSNTGELFF. The CDR3 DNA reads as TGCGCCAGCACCCTGGGCGGCACATCGAACACCGGGGAGCTGTTTTTT.

The chain joins TRBV9 to TRBJ2-2, with 10 nucleotides matching TRBD1. The J segment lost 3 bases and the V segment lost 3 bases, leaving 2 bases of the junction unmatched. Germline CDR1 and CDR2: SGDLS and YYNGEE. There are 15 residues in the CDR3. CDR3: CASSGDRGYTGELFF. For the CDR3, the DNA is TGTGCCAGCAGCGGGGACAGGGGTTACACCGGGGAGCTGTTTTTT.

This clonotype was detected only a few times. V usage is TRBV10-3 and J usage is TRBJ2-4; possible D gene TRBD2, 6 bases. V shed 2 bases and J shed 6 bases, with 14 bases lying between them. Germline CDR1 ENHRY, CDR2 SYGVKD. This CDR3 is 15 amino acids long. The CDR3 sequence: CAISEDAGTSNIQYF. Written as DNA, the CDR3 is TGTGCCATCAGTGAGGACGCGGGGACCTCAAACATTCAGTACTTC.

The V gene is TRBV28, the J gene TRBJ2-7, with D possibly being TRBD2 (6 bases). The V gene lost 5 bases and the J gene lost 3 bases, with 17 bases spanning the gap. The CDR3 loop spans 15 amino acids. In germline, CDR1 is MDHEN, CDR2 SYDVKM. For the CDR3, the DNA is TGTGCCAGCAGTACCCCCGGGGGACCGAACTACGAGCAGTACTTC. It specifies CASSTPGGPNYEQYF.

The rearrangement joins TRBV5-5 to TRBJ2-5, with D tentatively TRBD2 (5 bases). The germline V gene has CDR1 SGHKS and CDR2 YYEKEE (reference sequence). Trimming pared 0 bases from V and 0 bases from J, leaving 9 bases between. CDR3 length: 15 residues. For the CDR3, the DNA is TGTGCCAGCAGCTTGGGACCCGGGGACCAAGAGACCCAGTACTTC. The encoded protein is CASSLGPGDQETQYF.

The sample holds a few counts of this clonotype. J is TRBJ1-6 and V is TRBV19; 7 positions agree with TRBD1. This CDR3 has 16 residues. Losses at the gene ends were 6 bases for V and 3 bases for J; bases not matched to a gene: 8. The germline V gene has CDR1 LNHDA and CDR2 SQIVND (reference sequence). The CDR3 DNA is TGTGCCAGTAGCCCGAAGACAGGGAGCTATAATTCACCCCTCCACTTT. It yields the protein CASSPKTGSYNSPLHF. Combining the CDR3 with reference TRBV19 and TRBJ1-6 gives the whole variable domain DGGITQSPKYLFRKEGQNVTLSCEQNLNHDAMYWYRQDPGQGLRLIYYSQIVNDFQKGDIAEGYSVSREKKESFPLTVTSAQKNPTAFYLCASSPKTGSYNSPLHFGNGTRLTVT.

This clonotype was seen a handful of times. As DNA, the CDR3 is TGTGCCACCAGCGGGTCCAGACTAGCGGGAGTCCACGAGCAGTACTTC. Its translation: CATSGSRLAGVHEQYF. The V gene is TRBV15, the J gene TRBJ2-7, with TRBD2 matching 12 bases. Trimming cost V 5 bases and J 5 bases; bases outside gene matches: 10. This CDR3 contains 16 residues. Per the germline V gene, CDR1 is LNHNV and CDR2 is YYDKDF (reference sequence). Supplemented by reference TRBV15 and TRBJ2-7, the full variable domain reads DAMVIQNPRYQVTQFGKPVTLSCSQTLNHNVMYWYQQKSSQAPKLLFHYYDKDFNNEADTPDNFQSRRPNTSFCFLDIRSPGLGDTAMYLCATSGSRLAGVHEQYFGPGTRLTVT.

This clonotype has only a few counts. The chain is built from TRBV20-1 and TRBJ2-3, with TRBD2 identical over 14 bases. The length of the CDR3 is 17 residues. Per germline, CDR1 DFQATT and CDR2 SNEGSKA (reference sequence). Trimming removed 2 bases from V and 1 base from J; junction bases left unmatched: 5. CDR3 in DNA: TGCAGTGCTAGAACCGGGACTAGCGGGAGTCGCACAGATACGCAGTATTTT. Protein sequence: CSARTGTSGSRTDTQYF.

The J gene is TRBJ2-5, the V gene TRBV5-6; no clear D. With 2 bases removed from V and 2 bases from J, the gap between germline ends came to 10 bases. The CDR3 extends over 14 amino acids. The germline V gene encodes CDR1 SGHDT and CDR2 YYEEEE. CDR3 nucleotide sequence: TGTGCCAGCAGCTTCGGAACAGATCAAGAGACCCAGTACTTC. Translating it yields CASSFGTDQETQYF.

The chain has TRBV11-2 and TRBJ2-1; TRBD2 matches at 8 bases. The CDR3 sequence is 17 residues long. V was pared by 0 bases and J by 7 bases, with 11 bases of the junction left unmatched. Germline assignment: CDR1 SGHAT and CDR2 FQNNGV. CDR3 sequence (DNA): TGTGCCAGCAGCTTAGAGGTCCTGGCTAGCGGGCAAAATGAGCAGTTCTTC. Its translation is CASSLEVLASGQNEQFF.

In this sample, this clonotype turned up a few times. The chain combines TRBV4-2 with TRBJ1-6; 7 bases align to TRBD1. CDR3 length equals 15 residues. The ends lost 6 bases at V and 11 bases at J; junction bases unmatched: 13. CDR1 and CDR2 from the germline V gene are LGHNA and YNFKEQ. CDR3 nucleotides: TGTGCCAGCAGTCAGGGGGGGGAGGGAACGGCACCCCTCCACTTT. This translates into CASSQGGEGTAPLHF.

The chain couples TRBV11-1 to TRBJ2-1; 7 bases line up with TRBD1. The CDR3 sequence is 20 residues long. Looked up from germline, CDR1 is SGHAT and CDR2 is FQDESV (reference sequence). Trimming removed 5 bases from V and 0 bases from J; junction bases left unmatched: 19. CDR3 protein: CASSPVPNSRQGSSYNEQFF. For the CDR3, the DNA is TGTGCCAGCAGCCCAGTACCGAATTCCCGACAGGGAAGCTCCTACAATGAGCAGTTCTTC.

This chain links TRBV3-1 with TRBJ2-7; 8 bases agree with TRBD2. Germline CDR1 and CDR2: LGHDT and YNNKEL (reference sequence). Germline trimming cut 1 base from V and 5 bases from J; bases unmatched to any gene: 4. CDR3 length equals 14 residues. The CDR3 loop reads CASSQAGGRHEQYF. CDR3 sequence (DNA): TGTGCCAGCAGCCAAGCGGGGGGGCGTCACGAGCAGTACTTC.

This clonotype came up many times. The chain links TRBV12-3 or TRBV12-4 to TRBJ1-3; TRBD1 is a possible D gene (5 bases). V was pared by 1 base and J by 11 bases, with 15 bases between. The CDR3 length is 14 residues. The CDR3 coding sequence is TGTGCCAGCAGTTTAGAGGTGCAGGGAAGAGCCATATATTTT. Amino acids: CASSLEVQGRAIYF.

This clonotype was picked up a small number of times. The genes are TRBV5-1 and TRBJ2-5; TRBD1 matches at 10 bases. This CDR3 spans 14 amino acids. Germline V gene sequence: CDR1 SGHRS, CDR2 YFSETQ. V gave up 2 bases and J gave up 3 bases; unmatched junction bases: 1. The CDR3 sequence: CASSFGTGEETQYF. CDR3 nucleotides: TGCGCCAGCAGCTTTGGGACAGGGGAAGAGACCCAGTACTTC.

V and J are TRBV29-1 and TRBJ2-1, with TRBD2 identical over 10 bases. The CDR3 contains 14 residues. Germline V lookup: CDR1 SQVTM, CDR2 ANQGSEA. Trimming at V came to 7 bases and at J to 4 bases, leaving 7 bases not matched to a gene. The CDR3 reads CSGASGSSYNEQFF. In DNA, the CDR3 is TGCAGCGGTGCTAGCGGGAGTTCATACAATGAGCAGTTCTTC.

There are many counts of this clonotype. The chain employs TRBV15 and TRBJ2-3, with TRBD2 identical over 11 bases. Germline assignment: CDR1 LNHNV and CDR2 YYDKDF (reference sequence). V gave up 5 bases and J gave up 1 base; unmatched junction bases: 5. The CDR3 covers 16 residues. CDR3: CATSGRLAGRTDTQYF. The CDR3 bases are TGTGCCACCAGCGGTAGACTAGCGGGGCGCACAGATACGCAGTATTTT.

This clonotype has only a few counts. The chain is built from TRBV7-8 and TRBJ2-7; no definite D call. Germline V lookup: CDR1 SGHVS, CDR2 FQNEAQ. V gave up 5 bases and J gave up 1 base, with 15 bases separating them. The CDR3 is made up of 15 amino acids. CDR3 in DNA: TGTGCCAGCAGCCCCTCCGACGCAACATCCTACGAGCAGTACTTC. It encodes CASSPSDATSYEQYF. The complete variable domain, with remaining parts taken from reference TRBV7-8 and TRBJ2-7, reads GAGVSQSPRYKVAKRGQDVALRCDPISGHVSLFWYQQALGQGPEFLTYFQNEAQLDKSGLPSDRFFAERPEGSVSTLKIQRTQQEDSAVYLCASSPSDATSYEQYFGPGTRLTVT.

This clonotype has ten or more counts. This chain links TRBV5-1 with TRBJ2-7; D may be TRBD1 (6 bases). Germline V lookup: CDR1 SGHRS, CDR2 YFSETQ. V shed 3 bases and J shed 2 bases, with 12 bases lying between them. The CDR3 covers 14 residues. The CDR3 DNA follows: TGCGCCAGCAGCTCGTCGGGACACACCTACGAGCAGTACTTC. Its translation is CASSSSGHTYEQYF.

The CDR3 sequence is CASSTPRWGGSPDTQYF. CDR3 nucleotides: TGTGCCAGCAGCACCCCGAGGTGGGGAGGCTCCCCAGATACGCAGTATTTT. The chain uses TRBV7-9 and TRBJ2-3, with D perhaps TRBD2 (6 bases). Trimming removed 5 bases at V and 4 bases at J, with 22 bases between. Germline V gives CDR1 SEHNR, CDR2 FQNEAQ (reference sequence). There are 17 residues in the CDR3.

In its sample, this clonotype was seen many times. V is TRBV12-3 or TRBV12-4 and J is TRBJ1-2, with D possibly matching TRBD1 (6 bases). The V end was cut by 5 bases, the J end by 3 bases, with 13 bases between. The CDR3 is made up of 14 amino acids. The CDR3 reads CASSKQGNYYGYTF. The CDR3 nucleotides read TGTGCCAGCAGTAAACAGGGAAATTACTATGGCTACACCTTC.

This clonotype was seen only a few times. V is TRBV4-1 and J is TRBJ1-2; perhaps TRBD1 as D (6 bases). The germline V gene has CDR1 MGHRA and CDR2 YSYEKL. V was trimmed by 1 base and J by 0 bases, leaving 15 bases between them. The CDR3 contains 17 residues. The CDR3 sequence: CASSQVGTGLTNYGYTF. As DNA, the CDR3 is TGCGCCAGCAGCCAAGTCGGAACAGGGCTTACTAACTATGGCTACACCTTC.

This clonotype was recorded a few times. In DNA, the CDR3 is TGTGCCAGCAGCCCTTCGGGGGTCCCCGACGAGCAGTACTTC. It specifies CASSPSGVPDEQYF. The gene calls are TRBV7-9 and TRBJ2-7; weak D call: TRBD2 (6 bases). This CDR3 is 14 amino acids long. Per the germline V gene, CDR1 is SEHNR and CDR2 is FQNEAQ (reference sequence). The germline V and J ends were trimmed by 5 bases and 5 bases, with 16 bases remaining between them.

V gene TRBV3-1 combines with J gene TRBJ2-4; D uncertain. The CDR3 is made up of 14 amino acids. CDR1 LGHDT and CDR2 YNNKEL come from the germline V gene (reference sequence). Deletions cut 5 bases from V and 4 bases from J, with 12 bases between. CDR3 DNA sequence: TGTGCCAGCAGCGCCTCGTCAGGAAAAAACATTCAGTACTTC. Amino acids: CASSASSGKNIQYF.

The rearrangement uses TRBV12-1 and TRBJ2-1; the D call of TRBD2 is as the table states it, not checked on the DNA. TRBV12-1 is annotated as a pseudogene. This CDR3 has 23 amino acids. CDR3 region: CASSSRRTGDLKREGASYNEQFF. The CDR3 DNA reads as TGTGCCAGCAGCTCCCGCCGGACAGGGGATCTGAAGCGGGAGGGCGCTTCCTACAATGAGCAGTTCTTC.

J is TRBJ2-7 and V is TRBV27; D remains ambiguous. V was pared by 4 bases and J by 0 bases, with 10 bases between. The CDR3 sequence is 14 residues long. Germline V gene lookup returns CDR1 MNHEY and CDR2 SMNVEV (reference sequence). This CDR3 reads CASSSLVPSYEQYF. The DNA of the CDR3 is TGTGCCAGCAGTTCCCTAGTCCCCTCCTACGAGCAGTACTTC.

In this sample, this clonotype turned up many times. The chain combines TRBV7-9 with TRBJ2-1, with D uncertain. Trimming took off 0 bases at V and 5 bases at J, with 5 bases between the two ends. Germline assignment: CDR1 SEHNR and CDR2 FQNEAQ (reference sequence). CDR3 length equals 13 residues. CDR3 protein: CASSLAFDNEQFF. CDR3 bases: TGTGCCAGCAGCTTAGCGTTCGACAATGAGCAGTTCTTC.

The CDR3 DNA reads TGCGCCAGCAGCCAAGCCCAAGAGACCCAGTACTTC. Translating gives CASSQAQETQYF. This rearrangement joins TRBV4-1 to TRBJ2-5; D is unresolved. V was cut by 1 base and J by 1 base, with 1 base left in between. The CDR3 has 12 amino acids. Germline lookup yields CDR1 MGHRA and CDR2 YSYEKL.

This clonotype was counted ten times or more. The V call is TRBV5-1, the J call TRBJ2-7; 8 positions agree with TRBD1. The V segment lost 4 bases and the J segment 2 bases; nucleotides outside the gene matches: 2. The CDR3 is made up of 13 amino acids. The germline V gene encodes CDR1 SGHRS and CDR2 YFSETQ. CDR3 nucleotides: TGCGCCAGCAGCGTGGGACAGGCCTACGAGCAGTACTTC. The encoded protein is CASSVGQAYEQYF.

This clonotype was seen many times. This chain uses TRBV3-1 with TRBJ2-1; TRBD2 aligns across 10 bases. The V gene end was trimmed by 3 bases and the J gene end by 5 bases; junction bases not matched to a gene: 7. Germline CDR1 is LGHDT and CDR2 is YNNKEL (reference sequence). The CDR3 extends over 16 amino acids. For the CDR3, the DNA is TGTGCCAGCAGCCAGAGGCGTCTAGCGGGAGACAATGAGCAGTTCTTC. Its protein is CASSQRRLAGDNEQFF.